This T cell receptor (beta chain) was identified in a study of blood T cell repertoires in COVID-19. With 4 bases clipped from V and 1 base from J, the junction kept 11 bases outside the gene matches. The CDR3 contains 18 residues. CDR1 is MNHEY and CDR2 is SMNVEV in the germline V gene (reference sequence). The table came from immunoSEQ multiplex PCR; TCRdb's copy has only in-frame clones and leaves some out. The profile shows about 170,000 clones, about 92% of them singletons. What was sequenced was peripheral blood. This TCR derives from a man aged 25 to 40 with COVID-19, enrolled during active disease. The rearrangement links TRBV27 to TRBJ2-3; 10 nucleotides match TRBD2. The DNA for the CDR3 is TGTGCCAGCAGTTCCCCAATTAGCGGGAGGTGGCGCACAGATACGCAGTATTTT. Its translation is CASSSPISGRWRTDTQYF.